The source of this TCR beta chain is a study of identifying expanded T cells in peripheral blood. Per germline, CDR1 SGHKS and CDR2 YYEKEE (reference sequence). The length of the CDR3 is 18 residues. Trimming took off 4 bases at V and 6 bases at J, with 28 bases between the two ends. Data came from immunoSEQ multiplex PCR; TCRdb stores just in-frame clones and leaves some out. The profile shows 130,000 or so clones, roughly 82% of them singletons. The material sequenced was blood. This TCR was recovered from a person aged 18 to 75 in good health. The rearrangement uses TRBV5-5 and TRBJ1-2; no reliable D call. CDR3 sequence (DNA): TGTGCCAGCAGCACTATACCGGGTCCCTCTCGCCCTTGGCATGGCTACACCTTC. It encodes CASSTIPGPSRPWHGYTF.